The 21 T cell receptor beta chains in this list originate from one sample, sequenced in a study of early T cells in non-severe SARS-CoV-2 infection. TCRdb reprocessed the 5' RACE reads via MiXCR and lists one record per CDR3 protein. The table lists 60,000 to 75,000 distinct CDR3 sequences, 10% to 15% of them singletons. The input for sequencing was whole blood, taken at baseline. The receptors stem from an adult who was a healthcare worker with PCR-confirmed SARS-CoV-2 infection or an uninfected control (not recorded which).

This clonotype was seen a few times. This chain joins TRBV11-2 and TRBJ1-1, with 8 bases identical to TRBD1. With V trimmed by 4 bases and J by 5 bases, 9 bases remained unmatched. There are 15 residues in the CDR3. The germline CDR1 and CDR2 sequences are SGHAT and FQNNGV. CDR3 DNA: TGTGCCAGCAGCTCCATAAGACAGGGGAAAACTGAAGCTTTCTTT. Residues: CASSSIRQGKTEAFF.

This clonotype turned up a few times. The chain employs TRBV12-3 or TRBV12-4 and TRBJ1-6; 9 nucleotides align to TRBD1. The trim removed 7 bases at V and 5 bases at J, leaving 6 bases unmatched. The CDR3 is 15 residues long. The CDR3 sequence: CASTEQGADNSPLHF. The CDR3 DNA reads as TGTGCCAGCACAGAACAGGGGGCAGATAATTCACCCCTCCACTTT.

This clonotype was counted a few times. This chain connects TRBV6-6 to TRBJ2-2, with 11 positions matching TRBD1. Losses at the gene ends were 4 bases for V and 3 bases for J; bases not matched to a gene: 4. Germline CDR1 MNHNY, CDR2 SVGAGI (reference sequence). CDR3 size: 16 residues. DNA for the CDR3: TGTGCCAGCAGTTTCAGGGACAGGGGGGACACCGGGGAGCTGTTTTTT. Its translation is CASSFRDRGDTGELFF.

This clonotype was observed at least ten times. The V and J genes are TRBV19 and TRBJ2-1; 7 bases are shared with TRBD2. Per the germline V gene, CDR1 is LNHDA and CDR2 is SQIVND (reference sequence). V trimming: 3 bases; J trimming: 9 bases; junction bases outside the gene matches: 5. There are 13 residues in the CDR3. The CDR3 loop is CASSMGLAVEQFF. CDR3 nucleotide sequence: TGTGCCAGTAGTATGGGGCTAGCGGTTGAGCAGTTCTTC.

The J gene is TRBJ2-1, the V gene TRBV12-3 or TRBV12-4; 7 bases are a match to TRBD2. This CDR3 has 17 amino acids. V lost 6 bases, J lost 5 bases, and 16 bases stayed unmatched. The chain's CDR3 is CASSRSRGGGRNNEQFF. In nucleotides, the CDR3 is TGTGCCAGCAGCCGCAGCCGCGGGGGTGGACGCAACAATGAGCAGTTCTTC.

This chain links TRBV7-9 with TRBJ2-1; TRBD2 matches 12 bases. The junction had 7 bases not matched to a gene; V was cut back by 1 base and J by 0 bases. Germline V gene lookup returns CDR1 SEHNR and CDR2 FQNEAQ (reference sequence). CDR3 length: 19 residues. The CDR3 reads CASSLGGTSGPSSYNEQFF. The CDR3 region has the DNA TGTGCCAGCAGCTTAGGGGGGACTAGCGGGCCGAGCTCCTACAATGAGCAGTTCTTC. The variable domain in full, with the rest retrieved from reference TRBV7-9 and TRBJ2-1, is DTGVSQNPRHKITKRGQNVTFRCDPISEHNRLYWYRQTLGQGPEFLTYFQNEAQLEKSRLLSDRFSAERPKGSFSTLEIQRTEQGDSAMYLCASSLGGTSGPSSYNEQFFGPGTRLTVL.

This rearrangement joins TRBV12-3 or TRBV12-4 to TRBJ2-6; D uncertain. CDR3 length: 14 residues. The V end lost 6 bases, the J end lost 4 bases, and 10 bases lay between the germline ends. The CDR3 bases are TGTGCCAGCAGCCCCCGAGGAGGGGCCAACGTCCTGACTTTC. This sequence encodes CASSPRGGANVLTF.

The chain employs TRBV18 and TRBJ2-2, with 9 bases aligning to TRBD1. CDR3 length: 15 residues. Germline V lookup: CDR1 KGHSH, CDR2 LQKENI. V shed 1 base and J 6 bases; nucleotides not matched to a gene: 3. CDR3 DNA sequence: TGTGCCAGCTCACCACAGGACAGGGGATCCGGGGAGCTGTTTTTT. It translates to CASSPQDRGSGELFF.

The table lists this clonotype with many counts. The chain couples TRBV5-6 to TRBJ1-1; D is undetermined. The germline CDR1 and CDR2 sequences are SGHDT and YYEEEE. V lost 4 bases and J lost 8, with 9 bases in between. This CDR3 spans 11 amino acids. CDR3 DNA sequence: TGTGCCAGCAGCGCTTACAAGGAAGCTTTCTTT. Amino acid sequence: CASSAYKEAFF.

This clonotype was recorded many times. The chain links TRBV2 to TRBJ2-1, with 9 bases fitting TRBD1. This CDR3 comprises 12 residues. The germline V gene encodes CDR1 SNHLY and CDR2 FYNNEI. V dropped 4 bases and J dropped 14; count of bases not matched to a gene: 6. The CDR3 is CASSGDRDAEFF. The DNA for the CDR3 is TGTGCCAGCAGTGGGGACAGGGACGCGGAGTTCTTC.

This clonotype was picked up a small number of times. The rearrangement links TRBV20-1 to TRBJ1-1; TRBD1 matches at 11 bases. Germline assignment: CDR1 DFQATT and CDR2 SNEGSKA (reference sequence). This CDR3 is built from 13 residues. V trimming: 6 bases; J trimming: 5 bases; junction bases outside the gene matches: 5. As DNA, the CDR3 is TGCAGTGCCAGGACAGGGGGCTCAACTGAAGCTTTCTTT. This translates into CSARTGGSTEAFF.

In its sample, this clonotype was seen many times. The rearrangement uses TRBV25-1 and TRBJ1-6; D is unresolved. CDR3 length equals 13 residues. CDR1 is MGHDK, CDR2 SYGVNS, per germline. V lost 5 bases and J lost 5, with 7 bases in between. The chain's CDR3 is CASSYLNNSPLHF. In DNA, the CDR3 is TGTGCCAGCAGTTACCTTAATAATTCACCCCTCCACTTT. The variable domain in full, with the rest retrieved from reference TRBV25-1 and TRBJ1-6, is EADIYQTPRYLVIGTGKKITLECSQTMGHDKMYWYQQDPGMELHLIHYSYGVNSTEKGDLSSESTVSRIRTEHFPLTLESARPSHTSQYLCASSYLNNSPLHFGNGTRLTVT.

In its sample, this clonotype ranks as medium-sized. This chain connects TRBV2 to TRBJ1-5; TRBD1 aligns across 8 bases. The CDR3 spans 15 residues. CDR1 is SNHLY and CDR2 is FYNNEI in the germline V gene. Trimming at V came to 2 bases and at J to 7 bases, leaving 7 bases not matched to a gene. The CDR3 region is CASSETDRVGQPQHF. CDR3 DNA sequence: TGTGCCAGCAGTGAAACGGACAGGGTAGGCCAGCCCCAGCATTTT.

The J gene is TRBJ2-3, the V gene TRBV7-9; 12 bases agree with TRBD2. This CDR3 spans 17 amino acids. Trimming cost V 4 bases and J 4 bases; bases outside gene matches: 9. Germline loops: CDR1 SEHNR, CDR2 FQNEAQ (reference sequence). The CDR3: CASSSPVASGGADTQYF. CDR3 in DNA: TGTGCCAGCAGCTCCCCTGTAGCTAGCGGGGGGGCAGATACGCAGTATTTT.

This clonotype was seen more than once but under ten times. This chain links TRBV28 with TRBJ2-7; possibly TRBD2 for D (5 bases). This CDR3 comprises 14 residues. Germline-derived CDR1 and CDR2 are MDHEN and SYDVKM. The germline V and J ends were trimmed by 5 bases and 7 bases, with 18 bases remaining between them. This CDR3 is CASSMHGEGVEQYF. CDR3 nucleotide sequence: TGTGCCAGCAGTATGCACGGAGAGGGCGTTGAGCAGTACTTC.

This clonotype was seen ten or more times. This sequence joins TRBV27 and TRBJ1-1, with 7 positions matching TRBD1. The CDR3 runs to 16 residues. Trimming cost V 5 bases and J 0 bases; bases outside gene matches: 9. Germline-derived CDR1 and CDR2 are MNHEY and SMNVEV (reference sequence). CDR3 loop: CASSATGVLLNTEAFF. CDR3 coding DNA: TGTGCCAGCAGTGCTACAGGGGTCCTATTGAACACTGAAGCTTTCTTT.

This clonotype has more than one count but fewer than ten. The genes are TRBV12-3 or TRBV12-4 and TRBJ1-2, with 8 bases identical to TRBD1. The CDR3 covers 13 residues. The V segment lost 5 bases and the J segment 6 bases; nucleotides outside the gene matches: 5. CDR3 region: CASSGTGRDGYTF. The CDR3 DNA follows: TGTGCCAGCAGTGGGACAGGAAGGGATGGCTACACCTTC.

CDR3 loop: CASGETAGAYNEQFF. The CDR3 region has the DNA TGTGCCAGCGGAGAAACTGCGGGAGCGTACAATGAGCAGTTCTTC. The chain joins TRBV6-2 or TRBV6-3 to TRBJ2-1, with TRBD2 matching 7 bases. After removal of 8 bases from V and 4 bases from J, the junction contained 11 bases not matched to a gene. There are 15 residues in the CDR3. Germline values: CDR1 MNHEY, CDR2 SVGEGT.

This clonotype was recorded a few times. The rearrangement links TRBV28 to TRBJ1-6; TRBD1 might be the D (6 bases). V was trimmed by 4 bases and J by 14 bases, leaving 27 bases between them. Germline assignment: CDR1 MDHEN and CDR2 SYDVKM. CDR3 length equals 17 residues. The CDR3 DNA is TGTGCCAGCAGTTGGGACACGACGGACCCGATTGGGATGGCCCTCCACTTT. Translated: CASSWDTTDPIGMALHF.

The CDR3 region is CASRGRVSGYNEQFF. The CDR3 region has the DNA TGTGCCAGCAGGGGCCGAGTTTCGGGCTACAATGAGCAGTTCTTC. The genes are TRBV6-5 and TRBJ2-1; no definite D call. Germline-derived CDR1 and CDR2 are MNHEY and SVGAGI. The CDR3 is made up of 15 amino acids. V was cut by 6 bases and J by 3 bases, with 15 bases left in between.

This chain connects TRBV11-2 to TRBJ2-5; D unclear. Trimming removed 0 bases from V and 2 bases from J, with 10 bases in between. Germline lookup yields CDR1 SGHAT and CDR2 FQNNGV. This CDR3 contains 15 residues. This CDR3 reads CASSLDRPPQETQYF. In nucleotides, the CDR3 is TGTGCCAGCAGCTTAGACCGACCGCCGCAAGAGACCCAGTACTTC.